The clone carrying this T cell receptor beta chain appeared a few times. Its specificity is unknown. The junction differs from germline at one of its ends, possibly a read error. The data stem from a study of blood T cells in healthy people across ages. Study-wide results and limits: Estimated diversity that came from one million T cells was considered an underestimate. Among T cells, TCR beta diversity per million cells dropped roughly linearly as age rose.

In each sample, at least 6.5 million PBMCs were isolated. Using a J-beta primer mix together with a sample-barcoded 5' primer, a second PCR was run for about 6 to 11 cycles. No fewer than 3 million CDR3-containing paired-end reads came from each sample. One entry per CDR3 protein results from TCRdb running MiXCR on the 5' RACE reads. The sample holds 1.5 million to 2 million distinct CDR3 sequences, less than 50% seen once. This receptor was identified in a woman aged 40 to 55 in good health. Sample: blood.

The CDR3 region has the DNA TGTGCTAGCAGCGCCACTGCGGACGGATACAATGAGCAGTTCTTC. It encodes CASSATADGYNEQFF. The chain joins TRBV7-7 to TRBJ2-1; no firm D call. CDR3 length equals 15 residues. Per the germline V gene, CDR1 is SSHAT and CDR2 is FNYEAQ (reference sequence).